One sample yielded the 28 T cell receptor beta chains listed below, sequenced in a study of blood T cell repertoires in COVID-19. Produced via immunoSEQ multiplex PCR; TCRdb's table is partial and in-frame only. In the table there are under 95,000 clones, roughly nine tenths of which are singletons. Sequencing was done on a sample of peripheral blood. Receptors were obtained from a man of 80 years or more in a cohort sampled during active COVID-19.

This chain joins TRBV11-2 and TRBJ1-4; possible D gene TRBD1, 5 bases. The CDR3 is 14 amino acids. Deletions cut 6 bases from V and 7 bases from J, with 15 bases between. The germline V gene encodes CDR1 SGHAT and CDR2 FQNNGV. Here the CDR3 DNA reads TGTGCCAGCAGTCAGGGCCTCAGGTCTGAAAAACTGTTTTTT. It encodes CASSQGLRSEKLFF.

V and J are TRBV5-1 and TRBJ2-5; 7 bases map to TRBD1. CDR1 is SGHRS and CDR2 is YFSETQ in the germline V gene. Losses at the gene ends were 3 bases for V and 2 bases for J; bases not matched to a gene: 7. The CDR3 has 15 amino acids. The CDR3 DNA reads as TGCGCCAGCAGCTCCCAAACAGGGGCACAAGAGACCCAGTACTTC. This encodes CASSSQTGAQETQYF.

The chain recombines TRBV5-6 with TRBJ2-3; tentative D call: TRBD2 (5 bases). The CDR3 runs 17 residues. V was trimmed by 4 bases and J by 2 bases, leaving 20 bases between them. Germline V lookup: CDR1 SGHDT, CDR2 YYEEEE. The CDR3 reads CASSDAAAEDFTDTQYF. The DNA for the CDR3 is TGTGCCAGCAGCGACGCCGCAGCAGAGGACTTCACAGATACGCAGTATTTT. Together with reference TRBV5-6 and TRBJ2-3, the CDR3 gives the full variable domain: DAGVTQSPTHLIKTRGQQVTLRCSPKSGHDTVSWYQQALGQGPQFIFQYYEEEERQRGNFPDRFSGHQFPNYSSELNVNALLLGDSALYLCASSDAAAEDFTDTQYFGPGTRLTVL.

The chain carries TRBV10-2 and TRBJ2-7, with TRBD2 matching 8 bases. Germline CDR1 is WSHSY and CDR2 is SAAADI. V was clipped by 3 bases and J by 0 bases; unmatched bases: 7. The CDR3 contains 16 residues. The CDR3 sequence is CASSELAGGSSYEQYF. CDR3 nucleotide sequence: TGCGCCAGCAGTGAACTCGCGGGGGGAAGCTCCTACGAGCAGTACTTC.

This clone was found a few times. V usage is TRBV5-1 and J usage is TRBJ2-7; TRBD1 matches 7 bases. The V and J ends lost 1 base and 5 bases, in that order; junction bases with no gene match: 9. The CDR3 is made up of 15 amino acids. CDR1 is SGHRS, CDR2 YFSETQ, per germline. For the CDR3, the DNA is TGCGCCAGCAGCTTGCGTCCAGGGGGTGGTGACGAGCAGTACTTC. This translates into CASSLRPGGGDEQYF.

The chain uses TRBV5-1 and TRBJ2-1; D is unresolved. CDR3 size: 11 residues. Germline values: CDR1 SGHRS, CDR2 YFSETQ. V lost 0 bases and J 9 bases, leaving 4 bases between the germline ends. CDR3 amino acids: CASSLAGEQFF. The CDR3 DNA sequence: TGCGCCAGCAGCTTGGCGGGTGAGCAGTTCTTC.

The V call is TRBV24-1, the J call TRBJ1-1, with a weak D call TRBD1 (6 bases). The ends were cut back, 6 bases at V and 2 bases at J, with 18 bases in the middle. CDR1 and CDR2 from the germline V gene are KGHDR and SFDVKD. There are 16 residues in the CDR3. CDR3 residues: CATSPGQTGKNTEAFF. CDR3 nucleotides: TGTGCCACCAGTCCGGGACAAACAGGAAAAAACACTGAAGCTTTCTTT.

This clone showed up just once. This chain links TRBV5-1 with TRBJ2-3; D is possibly TRBD2 (5 bases). This CDR3 region has 16 residues. Trimming cost V 0 bases and J 0 bases, with 11 bases left between them. Germline V gives CDR1 SGHRS, CDR2 YFSETQ. The CDR3 reads CASSLGSADSTDTQYF. The CDR3 nucleotides are TGCGCCAGCAGCTTGGGTAGCGCCGACAGCACAGATACGCAGTATTTT. The variable domain in full, completed from reference TRBV5-1 and TRBJ2-3, reads KAGVTQTPRYLIKTRGQQVTLSCSPISGHRSVSWYQQTPGQGLQFLFEYFSETQRNKGNFPGRFSGRQFSNSRSEMNVSTLELGDSALYLCASSLGSADSTDTQYFGPGTRLTVL.

The rearrangement uses TRBV24-1 and TRBJ2-2; D gene unclear. CDR3 length equals 15 residues. CDR1 and CDR2 from the germline V gene are KGHDR and SFDVKD. Trimming cost V 2 bases and J 6 bases, with 12 bases left between them. The CDR3 DNA follows: TGTGCCACCAGTGATTCTTCGGTTCTGGCCGGGGAGCTGTTTTTT. This gives the protein CATSDSSVLAGELFF.

The chain joins TRBV5-1 to TRBJ1-2, with a weak D call TRBD1 (6 bases). V was trimmed by 4 bases and J by 2 bases, leaving 9 bases between them. Germline lookup yields CDR1 SGHRS and CDR2 YFSETQ. CDR3 length: 13 amino acids. The CDR3 coding sequence is TGCGCCAGCAGCACCGGACAGAACTATGGCTACACCTTC. Its protein is CASSTGQNYGYTF.

The chain carries TRBV18 and TRBJ2-1, with TRBD2 matching 10 bases. The CDR3 runs 16 residues. The V and J ends lost 2 bases and 8 bases, in that order; junction bases with no gene match: 9. The V gene's germline CDR1 is KGHSH and CDR2 LQKENI. CDR3 DNA: TGTGCCAGCTCACCATTAGCGGGGGGCGTCCAGGATGAGCAGTTCTTC. Encoded protein: CASSPLAGGVQDEQFF.

This rearrangement joins TRBV7-8 to TRBJ1-1, with D unresolved. Looked up from germline, CDR1 is SGHVS and CDR2 is FQNEAQ. V was clipped by 2 bases and J by 7 bases, with 17 bases between them. The CDR3 is made up of 15 amino acids. The CDR3 here is CASSLTHLGLSEAFF. For the CDR3, the DNA is TGTGCCAGCAGCTTAACCCACCTCGGTTTGAGTGAAGCTTTCTTT.

The rearrangement uses TRBV5-1 and TRBJ2-7; TRBD2 matches at 9 bases. Germline V gene lookup returns CDR1 SGHRS and CDR2 YFSETQ. This CDR3 is built from 16 residues. The V segment lost 5 bases and the J segment 0 bases; nucleotides outside the gene matches: 9. The CDR3 region is CASSQSLAGSSYEQYF. DNA of the CDR3: TGCGCCAGCAGTCAATCCCTAGCGGGGAGCTCCTACGAGCAGTACTTC.

This clone turned up a few times. The chain links TRBV7-2 to TRBJ2-1, with 7 bases lining up with TRBD2. The CDR3 consists of 16 residues. Germline values: CDR1 SGHTA, CDR2 FQGNSA. The ends lost 2 bases at V and 0 bases at J; junction bases unmatched: 4. The CDR3 loop reads CASSLRRGDSYNEQFF. The CDR3 nucleotides read TGTGCCAGCAGCTTACGTCGGGGGGACTCCTACAATGAGCAGTTCTTC.

The V gene is TRBV5-1, the J gene TRBJ1-3, with D possibly TRBD1 on 5 matching bases. CDR3 length: 14 amino acids. Trimming took 0 bases from V and 2 from J, leaving 6 bases between them. Germline V CDR1 and CDR2: SGHRS, YFSETQ. The CDR3 is CASSLAGTGNTIYF. DNA for the CDR3: TGCGCCAGCAGCTTGGCAGGGACTGGAAACACCATATATTTT. The variable domain in full, completed from reference TRBV5-1 and TRBJ1-3, reads KAGVTQTPRYLIKTRGQQVTLSCSPISGHRSVSWYQQTPGQGLQFLFEYFSETQRNKGNFPGRFSGRQFSNSRSEMNVSTLELGDSALYLCASSLAGTGNTIYFGEGSWLTVV.

The DNA for the CDR3 is TGCAGTGCTAGACCCGAGGGGGAACTGTTTTTT. It translates to CSARPEGELFF. The chain carries TRBV20-1 and TRBJ1-4; the D gene is possibly TRBD1 (6 bases). This CDR3 spans 11 amino acids. Germline loops: CDR1 DFQATT, CDR2 SNEGSKA (reference sequence). The germline V and J ends were trimmed by 2 bases and 12 bases, with 10 bases remaining between them.

This clone was seen a single time. The rearrangement links TRBV3-1 (or the pseudogene TRBV3-2) to TRBJ2-1, with D possibly being TRBD2 (5 bases). The CDR3 totals 14 residues. Trimming stripped 1 base from V and 5 bases from J, with 9 bases between. CDR1 is LGHDT and CDR2 is YNNKEL in the germline V gene (reference sequence). The CDR3 nucleotides read TGTGCCAGCAGCCAAGGGGCTAGCAACAATGAGCAGTTCTTC. Translation gives CASSQGASNNEQFF.

The rearrangement links TRBV5-4 to TRBJ1-4, with D possibly matching TRBD1 (5 bases). CDR3 length equals 15 residues. CDR1 is SGHNT, CDR2 YYREEE, per germline (reference sequence). V was trimmed by 4 bases and J by 5 bases, leaving 15 bases between them. CDR3 nucleotides: TGTGCCAGCAGCCTTGGGGGGTCTGAAAATGAAAAACTGTTTTTT. Translated, it gives CASSLGGSENEKLFF.

The genes are TRBV20-1 and TRBJ2-7; no clear D gene. This CDR3 spans 11 amino acids. Per germline, CDR1 DFQATT and CDR2 SNEGSKA (reference sequence). With 0 bases removed from V and 9 bases from J, the gap between germline ends came to 9 bases. CDR3 protein: CSARDPPLQYV. Here the CDR3 DNA reads TGCAGTGCTAGAGACCCCCCCTTGCAGTACGTC.

The V call is TRBV9, the J call TRBJ2-2; D is perhaps TRBD2 (6 bases). The ends were cut back, 0 bases at V and 9 bases at J, with 15 bases in the middle. Per the germline V gene, CDR1 is SGDLS and CDR2 is YYNGEE. The CDR3 totals 15 residues. CDR3 protein: CASSVAGTGPRELFF. CDR3 coding DNA: TGTGCCAGCAGCGTAGCCGGGACTGGGCCACGGGAGCTGTTTTTT.

This sequence joins TRBV4-1 and TRBJ1-3, with 9 bases fitting TRBD1. Trimming removed 5 bases from V and 0 bases from J; junction bases left unmatched: 8. This CDR3 is built from 17 residues. CDR1 and CDR2 (germline): MGHRA, YSYEKL. The CDR3: CASSSPGTGSSGNTIYF. CDR3 nucleotides: TGCGCCAGCAGCTCCCCCGGGACAGGGAGCTCTGGAAACACCATATATTTT.

The V call is TRBV19, the J call TRBJ1-2; a possible D gene is TRBD1 (5 bases). Trimming stripped 5 bases from V and 5 bases from J, with 6 bases between. The CDR3 runs 11 residues. The germline gives CDR1 LNHDA, CDR2 SQIVND (reference sequence). CDR3 in amino acids: CASSAGYGYTF. In DNA form, the CDR3 reads TGTGCCAGTAGTGCAGGGTATGGCTACACCTTC.

The chain combines TRBV5-5 with TRBJ2-5; 10 bases line up with TRBD2. V gave up 4 bases and J gave up 2 bases; unmatched junction bases: 8. Germline CDR1 and CDR2: SGHKS and YYEKEE (reference sequence). The CDR3 is 16 residues long. The CDR3 DNA follows: TGTGCCAGCAGCGTGAATAGCGGGGGGAAGCAAGAGACCCAGTACTTC. It yields the protein CASSVNSGGKQETQYF. Full variable domain (outside the CDR3, taken from reference TRBV5-5 and TRBJ2-5): DAGVTQSPTHLIKTRGQQVTLRCSPISGHKSVSWYQQVLGQGPQFIFQYYEKEERGRGNFPDRFSARQFPNYSSELNVNALLLGDSALYLCASSVNSGGKQETQYFGPGTRLLVL.

The chain uses TRBV7-8 and TRBJ2-1; D is perhaps TRBD2 (6 bases). Trimming cost V 6 bases and J 8 bases, with 17 bases left between them. This CDR3 spans 14 amino acids. Germline values: CDR1 SGHVS, CDR2 FQNEAQ. CDR3 residues: CASSLAPQSDEQFF. As DNA, the CDR3 is TGTGCCAGCAGTCTAGCGCCCCAATCGGATGAGCAGTTCTTC.

The chain joins TRBV19 to TRBJ1-1, with D perhaps TRBD1 (6 bases). This CDR3 has 15 residues. Germline V lookup: CDR1 LNHDA, CDR2 SQIVND (reference sequence). V shed 1 base and J shed 1 base, with 10 bases lying between them. Here the CDR3 reads CASSIGGTKNTEAFF. CDR3 nucleotide sequence: TGTGCCAGTAGTATAGGGGGGACAAAGAACACTGAAGCTTTCTTT. The full variable domain, its missing parts supplied by reference TRBV19 and TRBJ1-1, is DGGITQSPKYLFRKEGQNVTLSCEQNLNHDAMYWYRQDPGQGLRLIYYSQIVNDFQKGDIAEGYSVSREKKESFPLTVTSAQKNPTAFYLCASSIGGTKNTEAFFGQGTRLTVV.

The chain joins TRBV19 to TRBJ1-2; D not resolved. CDR3 length: 12 residues. Trimming stripped 5 bases from V and 8 bases from J, with 12 bases between. Germline-derived CDR1 and CDR2 are LNHDA and SQIVND (reference sequence). CDR3 sequence reads: CASSPADWGYTF. The CDR3 DNA reads as TGTGCCAGTAGTCCTGCGGACTGGGGCTACACCTTC.

The genes are TRBV7-9 and TRBJ2-3; TRBD2 matches 14 bases. J lost 11 bases, V lost 5 bases, and 3 bases had no gene match. CDR1 SEHNR and CDR2 FQNEAQ come from the germline V gene (reference sequence). The CDR3 is 13 amino acids. The CDR3 nucleotides are TGTGCCAGCAGCCCAGGGACTAGCGGGGGGCAGTATTTT. This sequence encodes CASSPGTSGGQYF.

The chain links TRBV28 to TRBJ2-5; 8 bases are shared with TRBD2. In germline, CDR1 is MDHEN, CDR2 SYDVKM. J lost 7 bases, V lost 2 bases, and 6 bases had no gene match. CDR3 length: 14 amino acids. CDR3: CASSLAGGTLTQYF. Written as DNA, the CDR3 is TGTGCCAGCAGTTTAGCGGGGGGCACCTTGACCCAGTACTTC.